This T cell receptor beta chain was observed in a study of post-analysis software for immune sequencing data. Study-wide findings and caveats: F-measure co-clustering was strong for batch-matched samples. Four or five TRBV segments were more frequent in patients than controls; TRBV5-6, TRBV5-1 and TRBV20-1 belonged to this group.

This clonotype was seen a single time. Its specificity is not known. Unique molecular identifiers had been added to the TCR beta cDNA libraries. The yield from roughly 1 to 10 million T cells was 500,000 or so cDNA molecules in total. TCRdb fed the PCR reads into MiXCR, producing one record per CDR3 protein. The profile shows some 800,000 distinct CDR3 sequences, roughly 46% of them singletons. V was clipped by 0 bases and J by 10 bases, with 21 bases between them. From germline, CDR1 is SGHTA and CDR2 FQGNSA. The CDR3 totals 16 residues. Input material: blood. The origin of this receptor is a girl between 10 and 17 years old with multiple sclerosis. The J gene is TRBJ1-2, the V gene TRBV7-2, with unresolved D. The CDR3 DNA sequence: TGTGCCAGCAGCTTAGCCACAGCACTACCGGCTGGGTACTACACCTTC. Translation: CASSLATALPAGYYTF.